This T cell receptor (beta chain) was sequenced during a study of blood T cell repertoires in COVID-19. For the study at large: Sites in the United States, Italy and Spain provided acute and convalescent COVID-19 samples.

V was clipped by 7 bases and J by 10 bases; unmatched bases: 9. The CDR3 covers 14 residues. Germline-derived CDR1 and CDR2 are MNHEY and SVGAGI. The data were produced by immunoSEQ multiplex PCR, yet TCRdb's version contains in-frame clones alone and is incomplete. The sample lists some 120,000 clones, around 84% occurring once. The sequence came from a man in his forties with acute or convalescent COVID-19. This sequence joins TRBV6-5 and TRBJ1-6, with 8 positions matching TRBD1. Sequencing input: peripheral blood. The CDR3 DNA reads as TGTGCCAGCACAGGACAGGGTGGAGCCTCACCCCTCCACTTT. It encodes CASTGQGGASPLHF.